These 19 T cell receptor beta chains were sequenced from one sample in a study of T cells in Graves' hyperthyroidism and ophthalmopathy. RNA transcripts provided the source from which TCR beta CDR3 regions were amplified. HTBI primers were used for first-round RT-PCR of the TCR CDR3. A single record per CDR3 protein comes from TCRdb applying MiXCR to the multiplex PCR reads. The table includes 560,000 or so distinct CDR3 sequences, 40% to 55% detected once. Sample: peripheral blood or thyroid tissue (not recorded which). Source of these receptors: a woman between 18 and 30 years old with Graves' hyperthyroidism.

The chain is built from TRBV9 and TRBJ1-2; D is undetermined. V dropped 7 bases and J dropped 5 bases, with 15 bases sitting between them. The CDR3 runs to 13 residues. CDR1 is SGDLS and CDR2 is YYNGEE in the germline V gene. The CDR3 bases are TGTGCCAGCCATTCGACTGAGCGGTATGGCTACACCTTC. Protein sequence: CASHSTERYGYTF.

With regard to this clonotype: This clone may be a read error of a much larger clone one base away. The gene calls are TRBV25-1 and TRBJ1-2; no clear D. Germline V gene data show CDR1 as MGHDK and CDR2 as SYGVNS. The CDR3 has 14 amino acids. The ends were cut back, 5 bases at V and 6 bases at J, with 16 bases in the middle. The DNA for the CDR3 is TGTGCCAGCAGTCCCGCAGGCGTTCAACATGGCTACACCTTC. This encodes CASSPAGVQHGYTF.

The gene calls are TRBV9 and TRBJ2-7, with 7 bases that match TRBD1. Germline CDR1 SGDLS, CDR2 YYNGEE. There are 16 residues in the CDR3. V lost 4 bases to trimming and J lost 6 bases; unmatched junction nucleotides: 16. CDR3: CASSLAWGRGSAEQYF. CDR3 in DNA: TGTGCCAGCAGCTTAGCTTGGGGCAGGGGGTCGGCCGAGCAGTACTTC.

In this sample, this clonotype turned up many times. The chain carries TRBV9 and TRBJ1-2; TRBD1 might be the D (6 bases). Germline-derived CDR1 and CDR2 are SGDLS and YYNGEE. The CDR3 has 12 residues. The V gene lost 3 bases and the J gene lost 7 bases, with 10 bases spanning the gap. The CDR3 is CASSGGQPGYTF. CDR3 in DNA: TGTGCCAGCAGCGGAGGACAGCCTGGCTACACCTTC. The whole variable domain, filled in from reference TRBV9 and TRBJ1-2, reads DSGVTQTPKHLITATGQRVTLRCSPRSGDLSVYWYQQSLDQGLQFLIQYYNGEERAKGNILERFSAQQFPDLHSELNLSSLELGDSALYFCASSGGQPGYTFGSGTRLTVV.

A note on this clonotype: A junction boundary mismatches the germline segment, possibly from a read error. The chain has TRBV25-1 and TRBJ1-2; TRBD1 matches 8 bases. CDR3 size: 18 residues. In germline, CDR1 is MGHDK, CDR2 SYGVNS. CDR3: CASSQDPGQDTSHDGYTF. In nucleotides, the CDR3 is TGCGCCAGCAGCCAAGATCCGGGACAGGACACATCTCATGATGGCTACACCTTC.

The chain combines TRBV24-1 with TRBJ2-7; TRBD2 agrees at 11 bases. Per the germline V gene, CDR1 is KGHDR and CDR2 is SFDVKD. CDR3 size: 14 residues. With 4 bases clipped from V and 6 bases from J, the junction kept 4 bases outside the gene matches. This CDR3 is CATSDPGTSGEQYF. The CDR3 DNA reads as TGTGCCACCAGTGACCCCGGGACTAGCGGCGAGCAGTACTTC.

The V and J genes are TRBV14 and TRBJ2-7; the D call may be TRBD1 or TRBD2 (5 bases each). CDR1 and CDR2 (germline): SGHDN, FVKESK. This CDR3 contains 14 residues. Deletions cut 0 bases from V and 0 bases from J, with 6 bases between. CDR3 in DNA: TGTGCCAGCAGCCAAGATGGGGGCTCCTACGAGCAGTACTTC. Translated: CASSQDGGSYEQYF.

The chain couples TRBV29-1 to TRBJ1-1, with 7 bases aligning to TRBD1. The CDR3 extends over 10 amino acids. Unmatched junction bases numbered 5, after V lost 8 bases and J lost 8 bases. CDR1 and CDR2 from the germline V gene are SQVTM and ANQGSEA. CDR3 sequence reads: CSPWTGEAFF. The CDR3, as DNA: TGCAGCCCTTGGACAGGCGAAGCTTTCTTT.

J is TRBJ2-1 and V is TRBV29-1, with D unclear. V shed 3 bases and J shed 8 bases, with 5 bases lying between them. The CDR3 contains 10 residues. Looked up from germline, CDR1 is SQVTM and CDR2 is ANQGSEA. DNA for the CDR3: TGCAGCGTTGAGCAGGATGAGCAGTTCTTC. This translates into CSVEQDEQFF.

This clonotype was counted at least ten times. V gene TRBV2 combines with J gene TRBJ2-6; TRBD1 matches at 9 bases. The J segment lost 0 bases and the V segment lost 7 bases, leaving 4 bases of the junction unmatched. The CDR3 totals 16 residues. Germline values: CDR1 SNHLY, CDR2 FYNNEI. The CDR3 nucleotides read TGTGCCAGCAAGGGACAGGGAATCTCTGGGGCCAACGTCCTGACTTTC. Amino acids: CASKGQGISGANVLTF.

CDR3 nucleotide sequence: TGTGCCAGCAGCGAGGCCGGGACAGTCCTCGAGCAGTACTTC. Its translation is CASSEAGTVLEQYF. V is TRBV7-2 and J is TRBJ2-7, with 7 bases lining up with TRBD1. CDR1 is SGHTA and CDR2 is FQGNSA in the germline V gene. The CDR3 covers 14 residues. The V segment lost 5 bases and the J segment 6 bases; nucleotides outside the gene matches: 10.

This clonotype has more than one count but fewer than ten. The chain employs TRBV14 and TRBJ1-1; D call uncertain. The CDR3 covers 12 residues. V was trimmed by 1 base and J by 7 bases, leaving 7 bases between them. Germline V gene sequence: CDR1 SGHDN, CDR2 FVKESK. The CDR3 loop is CASSQGSYEAFF. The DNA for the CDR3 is TGTGCCAGCAGCCAAGGGAGTTATGAAGCTTTCTTT.

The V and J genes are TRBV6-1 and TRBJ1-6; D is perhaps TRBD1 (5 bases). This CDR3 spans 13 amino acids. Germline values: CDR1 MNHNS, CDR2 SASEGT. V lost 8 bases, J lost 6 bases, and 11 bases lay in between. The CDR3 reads CASRGVGNSPLHF. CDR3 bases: TGTGCCAGCCGGGGGGTTGGTAATTCACCCCTCCACTTT.

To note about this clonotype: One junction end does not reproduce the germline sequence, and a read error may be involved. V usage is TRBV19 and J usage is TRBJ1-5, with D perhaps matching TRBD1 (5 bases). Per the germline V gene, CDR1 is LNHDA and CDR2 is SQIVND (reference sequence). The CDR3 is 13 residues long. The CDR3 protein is CASSRDVGQSQHF. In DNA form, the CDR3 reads TGTGCCAGTAGCAGGGATGTCGGTCAGTCCCAGCATTTT. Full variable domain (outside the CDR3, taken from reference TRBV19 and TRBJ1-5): DGGITQSPKYLFRKEGQNVTLSCEQNLNHDAMYWYRQDPGQGLRLIYYSQIVNDFQKGDIAEGYSVSREKKESFPLTVTSAQKNPTAFYLCASSRDVGQSQHFGDGTRLSIL.

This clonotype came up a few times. This CDR3 reads CSARPGGIYGYTF. The CDR3 DNA sequence: TGCAGTGCTAGACCAGGGGGCATCTATGGCTACACCTTC. This chain links TRBV20-1 with TRBJ1-2, with 8 bases identical to TRBD1. The CDR3 sequence is 13 residues long. Germline V gives CDR1 DFQATT, CDR2 SNEGSKA (reference sequence). With 2 bases clipped from V and 4 bases from J, the junction kept 3 bases outside the gene matches.

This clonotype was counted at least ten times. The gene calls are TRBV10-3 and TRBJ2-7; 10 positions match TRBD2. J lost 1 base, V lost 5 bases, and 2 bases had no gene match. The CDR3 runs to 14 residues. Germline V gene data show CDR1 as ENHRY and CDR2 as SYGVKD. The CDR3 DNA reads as TGTGCCATCAGTCTAGCGGGAGAATCCTACGAGCAGTACTTC. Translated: CAISLAGESYEQYF.

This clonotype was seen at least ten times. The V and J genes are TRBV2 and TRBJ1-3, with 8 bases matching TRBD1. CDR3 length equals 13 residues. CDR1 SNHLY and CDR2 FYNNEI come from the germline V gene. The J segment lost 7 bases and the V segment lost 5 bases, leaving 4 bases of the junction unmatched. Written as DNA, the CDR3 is TGTGCCAGCAGTTCGCAGGGGGCGAACACCATATATTTT. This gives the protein CASSSQGANTIYF.

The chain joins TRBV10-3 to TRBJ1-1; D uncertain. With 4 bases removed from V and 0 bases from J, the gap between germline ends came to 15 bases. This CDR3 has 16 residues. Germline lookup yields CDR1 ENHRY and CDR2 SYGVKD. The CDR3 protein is CAISARDPGMNTEAFF. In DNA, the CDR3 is TGTGCCATCAGTGCTAGAGATCCGGGCATGAACACTGAAGCTTTCTTT.

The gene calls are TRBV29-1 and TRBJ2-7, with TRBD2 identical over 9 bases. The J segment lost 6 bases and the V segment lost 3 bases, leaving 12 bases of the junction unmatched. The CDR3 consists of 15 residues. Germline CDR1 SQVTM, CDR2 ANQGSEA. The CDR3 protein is CSVDGGAGGPSEQYF. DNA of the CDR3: TGCAGCGTTGATGGAGGGGCGGGAGGGCCCAGCGAGCAGTACTTC.